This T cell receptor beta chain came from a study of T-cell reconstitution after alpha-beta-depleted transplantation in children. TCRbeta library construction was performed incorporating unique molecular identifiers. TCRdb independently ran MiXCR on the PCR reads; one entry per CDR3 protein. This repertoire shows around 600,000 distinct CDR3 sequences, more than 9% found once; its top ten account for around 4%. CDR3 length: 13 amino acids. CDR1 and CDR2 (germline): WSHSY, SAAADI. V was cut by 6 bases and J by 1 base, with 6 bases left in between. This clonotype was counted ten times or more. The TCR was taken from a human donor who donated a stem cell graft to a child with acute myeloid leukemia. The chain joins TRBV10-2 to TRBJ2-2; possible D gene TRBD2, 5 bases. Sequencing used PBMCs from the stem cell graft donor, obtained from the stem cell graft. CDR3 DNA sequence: TGCGCCAGCAGGAGGGAGAACACCGGGGAGCTGTTTTTT. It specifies CASRRENTGELFF.